This is a list of T cell receptor beta chains from one sample in a study of cytomegalovirus exposure and HLA in healthy donors. Measured with immunoSEQ multiplex PCR; TCRdb has only the in-frame clones, and not every one. Among approximately 65,000 clones listed, under 96% were seen once. The material sequenced was PBMCs. The receptor set was obtained from a woman between 18 and 29 years old in good health and CMV-seropositive. CDR3s include the opening cysteine and the closing phenylalanine or tryptophan. Each record gives: J gene, D gene, clone size, V gene, CDR3 protein, CDR3 DNA. A D gene is named only where the DNA matches it firmly. A row's size may be missing; if present it is once, few, many or a size class.

J: TRBJ2-1; D: TRBD1; size: NA; V: TRBV13; CDR3: CASRGFLRTEGGSRDEQFF; DNA: TGTGCCAGCAGAGGCTTCCTCAGGACTGAAGGGGGCTCGAGGGATGAGCAGTTCTTC
J: TRBJ2-7; D: TRBD1; size: NA; V: TRBV15; CDR3: CATSRPGTASYEQYF; DNA: TGTGCCACCAGCAGACCCGGGACAGCCTCCTACGAGCAGTACTTC
J: TRBJ2-1; D: NA; size: NA; V: TRBV4-1; CDR3: CASSQGLELIYNEQFF; DNA: TGCGCCAGCAGCCAAGGACTAGAGTTGATTTACAATGAGCAGTTCTTC
J: TRBJ2-2; D: NA; size: NA; V: TRBV4-2; CDR3: CASSQVDTLTGELFF; DNA: TGTGCCAGCAGCCAAGTCGATACTCTCACCGGGGAGCTGTTTTTT
J: TRBJ2-5; D: TRBD1; size: NA; V: TRBV5-4; CDR3: CASGTETTEAGETQYF; DNA: TGTGCCAGCGGGACAGAGACAACCGAAGCAGGGGAGACCCAGTACTTC
J: TRBJ2-6; D: NA; size: NA; V: TRBV5-4; CDR3: CASSPYSGANVLTF; DNA: TGTGCCAGCAGCCCCTACTCTGGGGCCAACGTCCTGACTTTC
J: TRBJ2-7; D: NA; size: NA; V: TRBV4-2; CDR3: CASSQATSYEQYF; DNA: TGTGCCAGCAGCCAGGCGACTAGCTACGAGCAGTACTTC
J: TRBJ2-7; D: NA; size: NA; V: TRBV7-2; CDR3: CASSLGGPNYEQYF; DNA: TGTGCCAGCAGCTTAGGAGGGCCAAACTACGAGCAGTACTTC
J: TRBJ2-1; D: TRBD2; size: NA; V: TRBV27; CDR3: CASSPPPGTSGRATKNEQFF; DNA: TGTGCCAGCAGTCCACCCCCCGGGACTAGCGGGAGGGCCACTAAAAATGAGCAGTTCTTC
J: TRBJ2-1; D: TRBD2; size: NA; V: TRBV19; CDR3: CASSWGRAGAYNEQFF; DNA: TGTGCCAGTAGTTGGGGTCGGGCGGGAGCCTACAATGAGCAGTTCTTC
J: TRBJ2-3; D: NA; size: NA; V: TRBV28; CDR3: CASSQNRLPNTQYF; DNA: TGTGCCAGCAGCCAAAACAGGCTACCGAATACGCAGTATTTT
J: TRBJ2-5; D: TRBD1; size: NA; V: TRBV6-6; CDR3: CASTGSTGGAMKTQYF; DNA: TGTGCCAGCACTGGTTCCACAGGGGGCGCGATGAAGACCCAGTACTTC
J: TRBJ2-2; D: TRBD2; size: NA; V: TRBV7-2; CDR3: CASSPDAGGIGGELFF; DNA: TGTGCCAGCAGCCCCGATGCGGGGGGCATCGGCGGGGAGCTGTTTTTT
J: TRBJ2-7; D: TRBD2; size: NA; V: TRBV27; CDR3: CASSWDGGAYEQYF; DNA: TGTGCCAGCAGTTGGGACGGGGGGGCCTACGAGCAGTACTTC
J: TRBJ2-2; D: TRBD1; size: NA; V: TRBV28; CDR3: CASRGDRAYTGELFF; DNA: TGTGCCAGCAGAGGGGACAGGGCGTACACCGGGGAGCTGTTTTTT
J: TRBJ2-2; D: TRBD2; size: NA; V: TRBV10-3; CDR3: CAIQRGDTGELFF; DNA: TGTGCCATCCAGCGGGGAGACACCGGGGAGCTGTTTTTT
J: TRBJ1-5; D: TRBD1; size: NA; V: TRBV4-1; CDR3: CASSQQTGGDYQPQHF; DNA: TGCGCCAGCAGCCAACAGACAGGGGGCGATTATCAGCCCCAGCATTTT
J: TRBJ2-1; D: TRBD2; size: once; V: TRBV28; CDR3: CASKSWASGRAFPFYEQFF; DNA: TGTGCCAGCAAGTCATGGGCTAGCGGGAGGGCCTTCCCCTTCTATGAGCAGTTCTTC
J: TRBJ1-1; D: TRBD1; size: once; V: TRBV4-1; CDR3: CASSHEGAATEAFF; DNA: TGCGCCAGCAGCCATGAGGGGGCTGCCACTGAAGCTTTCTTT
J: TRBJ2-2; D: TRBD2; size: NA; V: TRBV7-6; CDR3: CASSLGAGDETGELFF; DNA: TGTGCCAGCAGCTTAGGAGCGGGAGATGAAACCGGGGAGCTGTTTTTT
J: TRBJ1-2; D: TRBD1; size: NA; V: TRBV5-1; CDR3: CASSSKGGQGHYGYTF; DNA: TGCGCCAGCAGCTCGAAAGGGGGACAGGGACACTATGGCTACACCTTC
J: TRBJ2-3; D: TRBD2; size: NA; V: TRBV6-5; CDR3: CASSYSPAGGDTQYF; DNA: TGTGCCAGCAGTTACTCGCCAGCGGGAGGAGATACGCAGTATTTT
J: TRBJ2-5; D: TRBD2; size: NA; V: TRBV19; CDR3: CASSPRGAQETQYF; DNA: TGTGCCAGTAGCCCGCGGGGGGCACAAGAGACCCAGTACTTC
J: TRBJ2-5; D: TRBD2; size: NA; V: TRBV27; CDR3: CASTPSGPGTQYF; DNA: TGTGCCAGCACCCCTAGCGGTCCCGGGACCCAGTACTTC
J: TRBJ1-4; D: NA; size: NA; V: TRBV7-2; CDR3: CASSMGGRNEKLFF; DNA: TGTGCCAGCAGCATGGGGGGGCGTAATGAAAAACTGTTTTTT
J: TRBJ2-7; D: NA; size: once; V: TRBV28; CDR3: CASSRTFYEQYF; DNA: TGTGCCAGCAGCCGGACATTTTACGAGCAGTACTTC
J: TRBJ1-2; D: NA; size: few; V: TRBV4-2; CDR3: CASSQESTANYGYTF; DNA: TGTGCCAGCAGCCAAGAAAGTACGGCTAACTATGGCTACACCTTC
J: TRBJ2-1; D: TRBD1; size: NA; V: TRBV28; CDR3: CASRARTGYYNEQFF; DNA: TGTGCCAGCAGGGCCCGGACAGGGTACTACAATGAGCAGTTCTTC
J: TRBJ2-3; D: NA; size: NA; V: TRBV9; CDR3: CASSKQIQAFTDTQYF; DNA: TGTGCCAGCAGCAAACAGATTCAGGCATTCACAGATACGCAGTATTTT
J: TRBJ2-7; D: NA; size: NA; V: TRBV7-9; CDR3: CASSNYDRSEQYF; DNA: TGTGCCAGCAGCAACTACGACCGGTCGGAGCAGTACTTC
J: TRBJ2-1; D: NA; size: NA; V: TRBV7-9; CDR3: CASSFEGGLNEQFF; DNA: TGTGCCAGCAGCTTCGAGGGTGGGCTAAATGAGCAGTTCTTC
J: TRBJ2-1; D: NA; size: NA; V: TRBV4-3; CDR3: CASSQDGTSIYNEQFF; DNA: TGCGCCAGCAGCCAAGATGGGACTTCTATCTACAATGAGCAGTTCTTC
J: TRBJ2-7; D: NA; size: NA; V: TRBV30; CDR3: CAWSVGGRAYEQYF; DNA: TGTGCCTGGAGTGTAGGGGGGAGGGCCTACGAGCAGTACTTC
J: TRBJ2-7; D: TRBD1; size: once; V: TRBV7-9; CDR3: CASSPGQGATGGEQYF; DNA: TGTGCCAGCAGCCCAGGACAGGGGGCGACCGGGGGCGAGCAGTACTTC
J: TRBJ1-1; D: NA; size: NA; V: TRBV6-5; CDR3: CASSLRAGGTRPEAFF; DNA: TGTGCCAGCAGTTTACGTGCCGGCGGTACTAGACCGGAAGCTTTCTTT
J: TRBJ2-7; D: TRBD2; size: NA; V: TRBV19; CDR3: CASSRVAGPEQYF; DNA: TGTGCCAGTTCTAGGGTAGCGGGTCCCGAGCAGTACTTC
J: TRBJ1-4; D: TRBD1; size: NA; V: TRBV4-1; CDR3: CASSQATGAGEKLFF; DNA: TGCGCCAGCAGCCAAGCGACAGGGGCGGGGGAAAAACTGTTTTTT
J: TRBJ1-1; D: NA; size: NA; V: TRBV5-6; CDR3: CASSLPTRKTEAFF; DNA: TGTGCCAGCAGCTTGCCGACAAGAAAGACTGAAGCTTTCTTT
J: TRBJ2-7; D: TRBD2; size: NA; V: TRBV7-8; CDR3: CASSSRAGEGAEQYF; DNA: TGTGCCAGCAGCTCCCGGGCGGGAGAAGGGGCCGAGCAGTACTTC
J: TRBJ1-6; D: TRBD1; size: NA; V: TRBV27; CDR3: CASSAQGAYSPLHF; DNA: TGTGCCAGCAGTGCACAGGGGGCTTATTCACCCCTCCACTTT
J: TRBJ2-3; D: TRBD1; size: NA; V: TRBV7-9; CDR3: CASSPLKDRVGDTQYF; DNA: TGTGCCAGCAGTCCACTTAAGGACAGGGTGGGAGATACGCAGTATTTT
J: TRBJ1-4; D: NA; size: NA; V: TRBV7-9; CDR3: CASSPPGSEKLFF; DNA: TGTGCCAGCAGCCCTCCGGGGAGTGAAAAACTGTTTTTT
J: TRBJ2-7; D: NA; size: NA; V: TRBV7-2; CDR3: CASSLEWAEHYEQYF; DNA: TGTGCCAGCAGCTTAGAGTGGGCAGAGCACTACGAGCAGTACTTC
J: TRBJ2-6; D: NA; size: few; V: TRBV5-4; CDR3: CASRTDRSGANVLTF; DNA: TGTGCCAGCAGGACTGACAGGTCTGGGGCCAACGTCCTGACTTTC
J: TRBJ1-4; D: TRBD1; size: once; V: TRBV5-6; CDR3: CASSFAQGEVTNEKLFF; DNA: TGTGCCAGCAGCTTCGCGCAGGGGGAGGTAACTAATGAAAAACTGTTTTTT
J: TRBJ1-1; D: NA; size: NA; V: TRBV27; CDR3: CASSADRPPNTEAFF; DNA: TGTGCCAGCAGTGCGGACAGACCTCCCAACACTGAAGCTTTCTTT
J: TRBJ1-2; D: TRBD1; size: NA; V: TRBV6-6; CDR3: CASRTAGTGNNYGYTF; DNA: TGTGCCAGCAGGACTGCCGGGACAGGAAATAACTATGGCTACACCTTC
J: TRBJ2-2; D: TRBD2; size: NA; V: TRBV5-5; CDR3: CASSLVGGSNTGELFF; DNA: TGTGCCAGCAGCTTGGTAGGCGGGAGTAACACCGGGGAGCTGTTTTTT
J: TRBJ2-2; D: NA; size: NA; V: TRBV19; CDR3: CASSMGSGGITGELFF; DNA: TGTGCCAGTAGTATGGGTAGCGGCGGAATCACCGGGGAGCTGTTTTTT
J: TRBJ1-4; D: NA; size: NA; V: TRBV7-9; CDR3: CASSSPYGVDEKLFF; DNA: TGTGCCAGCAGCTCACCTTACGGGGTTGATGAAAAACTGTTTTTT
J: TRBJ1-1; D: NA; size: once; V: TRBV6-1; CDR3: CASSEELNTEAFF; DNA: TGTGCCAGCAGTGAGGAGTTGAACACTGAAGCTTTCTTT
J: TRBJ2-3; D: TRBD2; size: NA; V: TRBV13; CDR3: CASSLNGLAGGLGRTDTQYF; DNA: TGTGCCAGCAGCTTAAACGGGCTAGCGGGAGGATTGGGTAGGACAGATACGCAGTATTTT
J: TRBJ2-7; D: NA; size: NA; V: TRBV11-2; CDR3: CASRGLRSYEQYF; DNA: TGTGCCAGCAGGGGACTCCGCTCCTACGAGCAGTACTTC